This T cell receptor beta chain was identified in a study of PD-1 blockade in mismatch repair-deficient tumors. The time point here: roughly 10-day in vitro stimulation with candidate neoantigen peptide 6. PCR or immunohistochemistry showed mismatch repair deficiency in every enrolled patient. An approximately 10-day in vitro culture was run per each of over five reactive peptides. Looked up from germline, CDR1 is SGHTA and CDR2 is FQGTGA. The length of the CDR3 is 16 residues. The junction had 8 bases not matched to a gene; V was cut back by 5 bases and J by 1 base. Points on this clone: What it binds is not known.

Using immunoSEQ multiplex PCR, the repertoire was profiled, and TCRdb retains in-frame clones only, with some absent. Of roughly 15,000 clones listed, 70% to 90% were seen once; the top ten hold over 4.5%. Whole-study findings and limits: After pembrolizumab, tumor-resident clones rose rapidly, then generally contracted before radiologic responses.

This TCR was recovered from an adult with mismatch repair-deficient cancer. The sample here was cells cultured in vitro, taken from a patient treated with pembrolizumab. V gene TRBV7-3 combines with J gene TRBJ2-3, with TRBD2 matching over 8 bases. The CDR3 loop is CASSLRTSSGTDTQYF. The CDR3 bases are TGTGCCAGCAGCCTCCGGACTAGCTCAGGCACAGATACGCAGTATTTT.